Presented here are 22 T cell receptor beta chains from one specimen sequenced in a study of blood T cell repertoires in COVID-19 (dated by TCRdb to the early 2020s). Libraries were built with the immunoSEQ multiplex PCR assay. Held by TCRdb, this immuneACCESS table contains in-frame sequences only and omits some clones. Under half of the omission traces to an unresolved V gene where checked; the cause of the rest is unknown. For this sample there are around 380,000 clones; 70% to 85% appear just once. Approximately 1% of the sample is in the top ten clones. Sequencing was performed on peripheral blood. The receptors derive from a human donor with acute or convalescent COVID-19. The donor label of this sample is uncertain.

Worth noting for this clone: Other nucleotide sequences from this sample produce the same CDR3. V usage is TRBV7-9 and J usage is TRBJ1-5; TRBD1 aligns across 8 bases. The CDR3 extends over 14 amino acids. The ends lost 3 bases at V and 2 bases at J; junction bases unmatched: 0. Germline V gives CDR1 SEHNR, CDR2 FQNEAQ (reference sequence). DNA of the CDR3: TGTGCCAGCAGCTTGACAGGGGGCAATCAGCCCCAGCATTTT. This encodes CASSLTGGNQPQHF.

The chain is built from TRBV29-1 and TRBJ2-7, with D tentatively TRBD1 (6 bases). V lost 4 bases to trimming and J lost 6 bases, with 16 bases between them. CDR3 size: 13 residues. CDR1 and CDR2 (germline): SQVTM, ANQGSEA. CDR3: CSVVVRGVSEQYF. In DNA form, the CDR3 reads TGCAGCGTTGTAGTCAGGGGAGTTAGCGAGCAGTACTTC.

CDR3 region: CASSEDRRNYGYTF. The CDR3 region has the DNA TGTGCCAGCAGTGAAGATCGGAGAAACTATGGCTACACCTTC. This chain links TRBV2 with TRBJ1-2; D gene unclear. CDR1 and CDR2 (germline): SNHLY, FYNNEI. The CDR3 runs to 14 residues. Trimming removed 1 base at V and 2 bases at J, with 8 bases between.

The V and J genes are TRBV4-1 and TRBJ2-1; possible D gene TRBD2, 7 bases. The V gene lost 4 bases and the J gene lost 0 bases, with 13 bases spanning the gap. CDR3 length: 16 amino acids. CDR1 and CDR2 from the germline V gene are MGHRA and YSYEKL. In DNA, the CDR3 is TGCGCCAGCAGCCTCGGGGGGCCGAGCTCCTACAATGAGCAGTTCTTC. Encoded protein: CASSLGGPSSYNEQFF.

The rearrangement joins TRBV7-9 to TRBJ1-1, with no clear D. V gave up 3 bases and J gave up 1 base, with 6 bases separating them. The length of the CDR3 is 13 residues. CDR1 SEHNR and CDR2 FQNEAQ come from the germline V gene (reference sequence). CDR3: CASSFAGNTEAFF. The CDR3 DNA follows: TGTGCCAGCAGCTTTGCGGGGAACACTGAAGCTTTCTTT.

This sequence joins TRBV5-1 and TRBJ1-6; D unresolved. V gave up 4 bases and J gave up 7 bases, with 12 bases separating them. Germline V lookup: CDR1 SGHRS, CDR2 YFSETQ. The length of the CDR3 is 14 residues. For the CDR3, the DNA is TGCGCCAGCAGCCCGACAAGAAACAATTCACCCCTCCACTTT. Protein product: CASSPTRNNSPLHF.

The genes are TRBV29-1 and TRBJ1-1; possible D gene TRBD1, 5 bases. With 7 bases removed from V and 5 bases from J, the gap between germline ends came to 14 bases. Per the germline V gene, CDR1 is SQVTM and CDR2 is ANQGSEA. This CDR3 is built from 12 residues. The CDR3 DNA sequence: TGCAGCGCAGTAAGGGGCGGTACTGAAGCTTTCTTT. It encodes CSAVRGGTEAFF.

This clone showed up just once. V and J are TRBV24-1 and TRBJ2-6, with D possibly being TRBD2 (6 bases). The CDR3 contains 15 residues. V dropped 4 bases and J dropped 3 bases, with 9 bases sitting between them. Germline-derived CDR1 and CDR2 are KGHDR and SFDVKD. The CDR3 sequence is CATSEFGSGANVLTF. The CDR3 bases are TGTGCCACCAGTGAATTCGGGAGTGGGGCCAACGTCCTGACTTTC.

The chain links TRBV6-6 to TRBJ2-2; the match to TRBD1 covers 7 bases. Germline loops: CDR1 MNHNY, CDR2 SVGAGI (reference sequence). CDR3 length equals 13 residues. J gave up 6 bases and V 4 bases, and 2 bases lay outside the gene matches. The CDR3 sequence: CASSSTGSGELFF. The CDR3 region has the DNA TGTGCCAGCAGTTCGACAGGGTCCGGGGAGCTGTTTTTT.

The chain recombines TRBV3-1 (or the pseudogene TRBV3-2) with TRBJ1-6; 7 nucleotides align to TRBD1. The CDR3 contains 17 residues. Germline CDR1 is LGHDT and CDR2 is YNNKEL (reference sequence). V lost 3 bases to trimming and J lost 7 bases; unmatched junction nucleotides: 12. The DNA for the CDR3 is TGTGCCAGCAGCCAGGGCTCCAGACAGGGAGGCAATTCACCCCTCCACTTT. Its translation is CASSQGSRQGGNSPLHF.

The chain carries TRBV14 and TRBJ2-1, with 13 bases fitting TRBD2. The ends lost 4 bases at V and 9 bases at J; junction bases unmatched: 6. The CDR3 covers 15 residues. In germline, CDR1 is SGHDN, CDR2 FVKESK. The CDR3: CASSLGLAGAGEQFF. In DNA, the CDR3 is TGTGCCAGCAGCCTCGGACTAGCGGGGGCCGGTGAGCAGTTCTTC.

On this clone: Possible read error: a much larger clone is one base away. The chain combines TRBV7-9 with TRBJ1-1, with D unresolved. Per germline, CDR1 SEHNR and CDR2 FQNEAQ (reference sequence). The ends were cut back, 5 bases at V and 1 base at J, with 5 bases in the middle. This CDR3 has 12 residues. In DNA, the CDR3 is TGTGCCAGCAGCCACAGGAACACTGAAGCTTTCTTT. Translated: CASSHRNTEAFF.

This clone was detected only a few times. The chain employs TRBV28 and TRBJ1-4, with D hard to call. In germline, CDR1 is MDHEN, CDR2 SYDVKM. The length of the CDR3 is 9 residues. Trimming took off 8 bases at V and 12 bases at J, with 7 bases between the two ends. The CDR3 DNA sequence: TGTGCCAGCGGCCAGGAACTGTTTTTT. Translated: CASGQELFF. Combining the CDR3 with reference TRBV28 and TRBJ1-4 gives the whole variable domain DVKVTQSSRYLVKRTGEKVFLECVQDMDHENMFWYRQDPGLGLRLIYFSYDVKMKEKGDIPEGYSVSREKKERFSLILESASTNQTSMYLCASGQELFFGSGTQLSVL.

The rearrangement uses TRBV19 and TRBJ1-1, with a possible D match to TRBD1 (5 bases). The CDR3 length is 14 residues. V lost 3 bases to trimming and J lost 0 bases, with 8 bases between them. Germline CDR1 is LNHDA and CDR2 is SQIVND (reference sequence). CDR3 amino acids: CASSMAGMNTEAFF. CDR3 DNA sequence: TGTGCCAGTAGTATGGCAGGGATGAACACTGAAGCTTTCTTT.

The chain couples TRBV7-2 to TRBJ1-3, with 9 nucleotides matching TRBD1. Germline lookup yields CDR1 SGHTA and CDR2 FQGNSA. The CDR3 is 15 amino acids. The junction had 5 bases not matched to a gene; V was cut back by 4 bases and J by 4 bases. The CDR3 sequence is CASSYTGGSGNTIYF. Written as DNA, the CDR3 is TGTGCCAGCAGCTACACAGGGGGCAGCGGAAACACCATATATTTT.

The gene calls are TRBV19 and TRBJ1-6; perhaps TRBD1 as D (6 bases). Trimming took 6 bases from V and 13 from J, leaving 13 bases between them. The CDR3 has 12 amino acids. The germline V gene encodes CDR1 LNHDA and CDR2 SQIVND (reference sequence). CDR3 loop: CASRETGGPLHF. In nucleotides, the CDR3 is TGTGCCAGTAGGGAGACAGGAGGCCCCCTCCACTTT.

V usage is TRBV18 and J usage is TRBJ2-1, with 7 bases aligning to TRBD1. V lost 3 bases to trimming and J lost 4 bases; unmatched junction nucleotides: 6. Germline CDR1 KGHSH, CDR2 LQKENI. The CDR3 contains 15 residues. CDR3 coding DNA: TGTGCCAGCTCACCTCTGGGACAGTTGTACAATGAGCAGTTCTTC. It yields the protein CASSPLGQLYNEQFF.

This CDR3 reads CASMRDRFTEAFF. In DNA form, the CDR3 reads TGTGCCAGCATGAGGGATAGATTCACTGAAGCTTTCTTT. The genes are TRBV7-9 and TRBJ1-1; no definite D call. Germline CDR1 and CDR2: SEHNR and FQNEAQ (reference sequence). Trimming removed 7 bases at V and 4 bases at J, with 13 bases between. The CDR3 spans 13 residues. Combining the CDR3 with reference TRBV7-9 and TRBJ1-1 gives the whole variable domain DTGVSQNPRHKITKRGQNVTFRCDPISEHNRLYWYRQTLGQGPEFLTYFQNEAQLEKSRLLSDRFSAERPKGSFSTLEIQRTEQGDSAMYLCASMRDRFTEAFFGQGTRLTVV.

The CDR3 region has the DNA TGTGCCAGCAGCCAAGATCGGGATCCTTCCTACGAGCAGTACTTC. Amino acid sequence: CASSQDRDPSYEQYF. The rearrangement joins TRBV3-1 (or the pseudogene TRBV3-2) to TRBJ2-7; weak D call: TRBD2 (5 bases). This CDR3 has 15 amino acids. V was trimmed by 0 bases and J by 1 base, leaving 10 bases between them. The germline gives CDR1 LGHDT, CDR2 YNNKEL (reference sequence).

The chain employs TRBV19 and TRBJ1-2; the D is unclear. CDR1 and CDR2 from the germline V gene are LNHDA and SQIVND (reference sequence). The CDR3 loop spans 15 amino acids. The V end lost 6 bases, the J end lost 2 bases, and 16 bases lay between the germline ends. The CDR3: CASRSGHRTNYGYTF. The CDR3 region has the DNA TGTGCCAGTAGGTCAGGCCACCGCACAAACTATGGCTACACCTTC.

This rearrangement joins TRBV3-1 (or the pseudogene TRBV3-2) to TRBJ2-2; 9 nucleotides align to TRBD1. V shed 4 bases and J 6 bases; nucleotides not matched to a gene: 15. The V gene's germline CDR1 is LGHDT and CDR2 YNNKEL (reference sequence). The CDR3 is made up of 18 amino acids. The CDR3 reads CASSRPPGTGFNAGELFF. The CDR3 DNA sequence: TGTGCCAGCAGCCGACCTCCCGGGACAGGGTTTAATGCCGGGGAGCTGTTTTTT.

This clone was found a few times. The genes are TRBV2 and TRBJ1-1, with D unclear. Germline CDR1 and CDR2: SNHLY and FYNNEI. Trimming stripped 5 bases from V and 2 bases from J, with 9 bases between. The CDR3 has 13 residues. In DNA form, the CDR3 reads TGTGCCAGCAGTCTAATTCCAAACACTGAAGCTTTCTTT. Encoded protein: CASSLIPNTEAFF.